The 5 T cell receptor beta chains in this list originate from one sample, sequenced in a study of blood T cell repertoires in COVID-19. Repertoires were generated with immunoSEQ multiplex PCR, while TCRdb's copy carries only in-frame clones and drops some. The sample consists of tens of thousands of clones, over 80% of them appearing once. The sequenced sample consisted of peripheral blood. The source is a human donor in a cohort sampled during active COVID-19.

The rearrangement uses TRBV3-1 (or the pseudogene TRBV3-2) and TRBJ2-2; D is unresolved. V was cut by 0 bases and J by 8 bases, with 7 bases left in between. The CDR3 extends over 13 amino acids. Germline CDR1 LGHDT, CDR2 YNNKEL (reference sequence). CDR3 nucleotide sequence: TGTGCCAGCAGCCAAGACCGTCTGGGGGAGCTGTTTTTT. Encoded protein: CASSQDRLGELFF.

The chain couples TRBV7-2 to TRBJ2-1; TRBD2 agrees at 9 bases. CDR1 is SGHTA and CDR2 is FQGNSA in the germline V gene. The V and J ends lost 5 bases and 5 bases, in that order; junction bases with no gene match: 10. The CDR3 covers 16 residues. For the CDR3, the DNA is TGTGCCAGCAGCCCGAGGGCCGCGGGAGGGCACAATGAGCAGTTCTTC. As protein: CASSPRAAGGHNEQFF.

This clone was seen a handful of times. This chain joins TRBV7-9 and TRBJ2-1; TRBD2 agrees at 11 bases. V shed 5 bases, J shed 15 bases, and the junction held 9 bases outside the gene matches. The CDR3 sequence is 13 residues long. The germline gives CDR1 SEHNR, CDR2 FQNEAQ (reference sequence). CDR3 region: CASSQIAGGAVFF. The DNA for the CDR3 is TGTGCCAGCAGCCAGATAGCGGGAGGGGCGGTGTTCTTC.

The CDR3 DNA is TGTGCCAGCAGCTTCTCCGGGACAGGGAGCTACGAGCAGTACTTC. It encodes CASSFSGTGSYEQYF. The chain recombines TRBV7-8 with TRBJ2-7; TRBD1 aligns across 9 bases. Germline V lookup: CDR1 SGHVS, CDR2 FQNEAQ. With 3 bases clipped from V and 3 bases from J, the junction kept 6 bases outside the gene matches. CDR3 length: 15 amino acids.

The chain is built from TRBV5-1 and TRBJ2-7, with a possible D match to TRBD2 (6 bases). There are 15 residues in the CDR3. Germline assignment: CDR1 SGHRS and CDR2 YFSETQ. The ends were cut back, 0 bases at V and 4 bases at J, with 14 bases in the middle. In DNA form, the CDR3 reads TGCGCCAGCAGCTTGGACGCGGGAACTATGTACGAGCAGTACTTC. It is translated as CASSLDAGTMYEQYF.